Listed below are T cell receptor beta chains from one sample, sequenced in a study of vaccination effects on CD4 cells after COVID-19. These receptors have no known antigen. Method: immunoSEQ multiplex PCR; TCRdb's copy keeps in-frame clones and lacks some. The sample yields roughly 51,000 clones, over 60% seen once. The material was CD4+ T cells from PBMCs cultured without peptide, obtained after COVID-19 vaccination. These receptors were obtained from a human donor who had a prior SARS-CoV-2 infection. Each CDR3 is given with its conserved first and last residue. The D gene is left open where the match is weak. Not all rows give a size; the values are once, few, many and, for expanded clones, a class.

J gene	D gene	V gene	clone size	CDR3 protein	CDR3 DNA
TRBJ1-1	.	TRBV15	.	CATSIRQGTLTEAFF	TGTGCCACCAGCATTAGGCAGGGTACTCTCACTGAAGCTTTCTTT
TRBJ1-1	.	TRBV6-5	.	CASSSLQASVTEAFF	TGTGCCAGCAGTAGCTTACAGGCTTCGGTCACTGAAGCTTTCTTT
TRBJ1-2	.	TRBV2	.	CASSEGQVGRGYTF	TGTGCCAGCAGTGAAGGACAGGTCGGACGTGGCTACACCTTC
TRBJ2-7	.	TRBV6-5	once	CASNGGGAQYDEQYF	TGTGCCAGCAATGGAGGAGGGGCCCAATATGACGAGCAGTACTTC
TRBJ1-2	.	TRBV9	.	CASSGEVPLRYTF	TGTGCCAGCAGCGGGGAAGTCCCCCTGAGATACACCTTC
TRBJ2-7	.	TRBV9	.	CASSVGGSPYEQYF	TGTGCCAGCAGCGTGGGAGGCAGCCCCTACGAGCAGTACTTC
TRBJ2-7	TRBD1	TRBV18	.	CASSSGTVNSYEQYF	TGTGCCAGCTCGTCCGGGACAGTCAACTCCTACGAGCAGTACTTC
TRBJ2-7	TRBD1	TRBV12-3/TRBV12-4	.	CASSLQGAYEQYF	TGTGCCAGCAGTTTGCAGGGGGCCTACGAGCAGTACTTC
TRBJ2-5	TRBD1	TRBV5-1	.	CASSIQGEETQYF	TGCGCCAGCAGCATACAGGGGGAGGAGACCCAGTACTTC
TRBJ1-3	.	TRBV7-9	.	CASSYSSGNTIYF	TGTGCCAGCAGCTACAGCTCTGGAAACACCATATATTTT
TRBJ1-2	.	TRBV6-5	.	CASKRRGDYGYTF	TGTGCCAGCAAACGGCGGGGGGACTATGGCTACACCTTC
TRBJ2-1	TRBD2	TRBV7-3	.	CASSRGLAYNEQFF	TGTGCCAGCAGCCGGGGACTAGCCTACAATGAGCAGTTCTTC
TRBJ2-1	TRBD1	TRBV11-2	once	CASSYRGRGDEQFF	TGTGCCAGCAGCTACAGGGGGCGGGGTGATGAGCAGTTCTTC
TRBJ2-5	TRBD2	TRBV6-1	.	CASSEVRGGRETQYF	TGTGCCAGCAGTGAAGTTCGGGGGGGAAGGGAGACCCAGTACTTC
TRBJ1-3	.	TRBV9	.	CASSQDPQGSSGNTIYF	TGTGCCAGCAGCCAAGACCCACAAGGAAGCTCTGGAAACACCATATATTTT
TRBJ2-3	TRBD2	TRBV4-2	.	CASSQVGSGGTGGTQYF	TGTGCCAGCAGCCAAGTTGGAAGCGGGGGGACCGGAGGTACGCAGTATTTT
TRBJ1-1	.	TRBV3-1/TRBV3-2	.	CASSQDLGGEGAFF	TGTGCCAGCAGCCAAGATCTTGGAGGAGAGGGGGCTTTCTTT
TRBJ1-4	.	TRBV5-6	.	CASSPDFPGGPNEKLFF	TGTGCCAGCAGCCCGGACTTCCCGGGCGGCCCTAATGAAAAACTGTTTTTT
TRBJ1-5	.	TRBV5-4	.	CASSLFQEPNQPQHF	TGTGCCAGCAGCTTGTTCCAGGAGCCCAATCAGCCCCAGCATTTT
TRBJ2-2	TRBD2	TRBV2	.	CASSEAGASSGRARTGELFF	TGTGCCAGCAGTGAAGCAGGGGCTTCTAGCGGGAGGGCCCGAACCGGGGAGCTGTTTTTT
TRBJ2-5	TRBD1	TRBV5-5	.	CASSDKTGGEETQYF	TGTGCCAGCAGCGACAAGACAGGGGGCGAAGAGACCCAGTACTTC
TRBJ2-3	.	TRBV9	.	CASSARPSTDTQYF	TGTGCCAGCAGCGCACGGCCGAGCACAGATACGCAGTATTTT
TRBJ1-1	.	TRBV19	.	CASSQIPTETEAFF	TGTGCCAGTAGTCAAATCCCGACTGAGACTGAAGCTTTCTTT
TRBJ1-1	.	TRBV2	.	CASSEAGQGEAFF	TGTGCCAGCAGTGAAGCCGGGCAAGGTGAAGCTTTCTTT
TRBJ2-7	TRBD2	TRBV5-1	few	CASSPLSTSGSSREQYF	TGCGCCAGCAGCCCCCTCTCAACTAGCGGGAGCTCGCGCGAGCAGTACTTC
TRBJ2-7	TRBD1	TRBV7-2	.	CASSIQAGQGAYEQYF	TGTGCCAGCAGCATCCAGGCGGGACAGGGTGCCTACGAGCAGTACTTC
TRBJ2-7	.	TRBV6-1	.	CASSERVAAYEQYF	TGTGCCAGCAGTGAACGTGTAGCGGCCTACGAGCAGTACTTC
TRBJ1-1	.	TRBV5-4	.	CASSLTESTEAFF	TGTGCCAGCAGCTTGACTGAGAGCACTGAAGCTTTCTTT
TRBJ2-2	.	TRBV5-1	once	CASSSMPTGELFF	TGCGCCAGCAGTTCTATGCCCACCGGGGAGCTGTTTTTT
TRBJ1-1	.	TRBV5-1	.	CASSNSTGNTEAFF	TGCGCCAGCAGCAACTCGACAGGGAACACTGAAGCTTTCTTT
TRBJ2-7	TRBD1	TRBV2	.	CASSVETGQYEQYF	TGTGCCAGCAGTGTTGAGACAGGGCAGTACGAGCAGTACTTC
TRBJ1-6	.	TRBV6-1	few	CASSDIQGSYNSPLHF	TGTGCCAGCAGTGATATCCAGGGGTCCTATAATTCACCCCTCCACTTT
TRBJ2-7	.	TRBV30	.	CAWTRQSGAPAYF	TGTGCCTGGACCCGCCAATCGGGGGCACCCGCGTACTTC
TRBJ2-3	.	TRBV7-2	.	CASSLVPPPAARGTDTQYF	TGTGCCAGCAGCTTAGTCCCCCCCCCGGCGGCGAGGGGCACAGATACGCAGTATTTT
TRBJ2-1	.	TRBV5-5	.	CASSAESGESTEQFF	TGTGCCAGCAGCGCGGAATCAGGGGAATCGACTGAGCAGTTCTTC
TRBJ1-2	TRBD1	TRBV2	.	CASSLGTGDDYGYTF	TGTGCCAGCAGCCTAGGGACAGGGGACGACTATGGCTACACCTTC
TRBJ2-7	.	TRBV20-1	few	CSAIDRAGEQYF	TGCAGTGCTATTGACAGGGCGGGGGAGCAGTACTTC
TRBJ2-3	.	TRBV21-1	.	CASSCLLAECSTDTQYF	TGTGCCAGCAGCTGTTTACTAGCGGAGTGTAGCACAGATACGCAGTATTTT
TRBJ1-5	.	TRBV4-3	.	CASSQGRGGGQPQHF	TGCGCCAGCAGCCAAGGAAGGGGGGGCGGCCAGCCCCAGCATTTT
TRBJ1-1	.	TRBV5-6	few	CASSLSGARTEAFF	TGTGCCAGCAGCTTGTCAGGGGCTCGGACTGAAGCTTTCTTT
TRBJ2-1	.	TRBV7-6	once	CASSLGDSTSPNEQFF	TGTGCCAGCAGCTTAGGGGACTCCACCTCTCCAAATGAGCAGTTCTTC
TRBJ2-3	.	TRBV7-6	.	CASSLSGRTDTQYF	TGTGCCAGCAGCTTATCGGGCCGCACAGATACGCAGTATTTT
TRBJ1-2	.	TRBV2	.	CASSEGQPYGYTF	TGTGCCAGCAGTGAAGGCCAACCCTATGGCTACACCTTC
TRBJ2-1	.	TRBV20-1	once	CSASLWESSYNEQFF	TGCAGTGCTAGTTTATGGGAGAGCTCCTACAATGAGCAGTTCTTC
TRBJ1-6	.	TRBV18	few	CASSRVDNSPLHF	TGTGCCAGCTCCCGGGTCGATAATTCACCCCTCCACTTT
TRBJ2-1	TRBD2	TRBV9	once	CASSQTSGVTYNEQFF	TGTGCCAGCAGCCAAACTAGCGGGGTAACCTACAATGAGCAGTTCTTC
TRBJ2-3	.	TRBV5-1	.	CASSLGAVDTDTQYF	TGCGCCAGCAGCTTGGGCGCCGTCGACACAGATACGCAGTATTTT
TRBJ2-3	.	TRBV10-3	.	CAISESAGASTDTQYF	TGTGCCATCAGTGAGTCGGCGGGGGCTAGCACAGATACGCAGTATTTT
TRBJ2-3	TRBD1	TRBV6-5	few	CASSYSPTGVDTQYF	TGTGCCAGCAGTTACTCACCGACAGGGGTTGATACGCAGTATTTT
TRBJ2-7	.	TRBV11-3	.	CASTTVAFGGEQYF	TGTGCCAGCACTACCGTGGCCTTCGGGGGCGAGCAGTACTTC
TRBJ2-3	.	TRBV14	once	CASRSGTDTQYF	TGTGCCAGCAGGAGCGGCACAGATACGCAGTATTTT
TRBJ2-1	TRBD2	TRBV7-9	.	CASSLGGGYNEQFF	TGTGCCAGCAGCTTAGGCGGGGGGTACAATGAGCAGTTCTTC
TRBJ2-7	.	TRBV13	.	CASSSQDSYEQYF	TGTGCCAGCAGCTCTCAGGACTCCTACGAGCAGTACTTC
TRBJ2-2	.	TRBV2	.	CATLLADLNTGELFF	TGTGCCACCTTATTAGCGGACCTTAACACCGGGGAGCTGTTTTTT
TRBJ2-1	TRBD1	TRBV11-3	.	CASSLGVAGTVYNEQFF	TGTGCCAGCAGCTTAGGGGTTGCTGGGACAGTCTACAATGAGCAGTTCTTC